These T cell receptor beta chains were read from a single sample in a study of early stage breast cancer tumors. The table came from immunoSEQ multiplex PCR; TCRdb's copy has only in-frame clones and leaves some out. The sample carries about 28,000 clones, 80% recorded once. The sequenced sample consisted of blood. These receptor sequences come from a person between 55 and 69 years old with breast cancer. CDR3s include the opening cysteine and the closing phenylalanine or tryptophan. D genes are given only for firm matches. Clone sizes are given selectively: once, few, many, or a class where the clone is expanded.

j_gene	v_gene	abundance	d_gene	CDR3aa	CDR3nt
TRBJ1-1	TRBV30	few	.	CAGSGQRPGTEAFF	TGTGCGGGATCTGGACAGCGGCCAGGGACTGAAGCTTTCTTT
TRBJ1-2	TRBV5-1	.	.	CASSLALGAADGYTF	TGCGCCAGCAGCTTGGCCCTAGGCGCCGCCGATGGCTACACCTTC
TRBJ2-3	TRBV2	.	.	CASARLSGLSPTDTQYF	TGTGCCAGCGCTCGTTTAAGCGGGCTTAGCCCCACAGATACGCAGTATTTT
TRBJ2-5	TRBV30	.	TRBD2	CAWAPSGRPQETQYF	TGTGCCTGGGCCCCGAGCGGGAGGCCCCAAGAGACCCAGTACTTC
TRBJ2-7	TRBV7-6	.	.	CASSLEYGSRPYEQYF	TGTGCCAGCAGCTTAGAGTACGGGAGTCGACCCTACGAGCAGTACTTC
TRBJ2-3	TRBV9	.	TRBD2	CASSAQAGVADTQYF	TGTGCCAGCAGCGCACAAGCGGGAGTTGCAGATACGCAGTATTTT
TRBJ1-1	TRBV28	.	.	CASSFYFGNTEAFF	TGTGCCAGCAGTTTCTATTTCGGGAACACTGAAGCTTTCTTT
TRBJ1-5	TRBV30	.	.	CAWSRVDQPQHF	TGTGCCTGGAGTCGAGTCGATCAGCCCCAGCATTTT
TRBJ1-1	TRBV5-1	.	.	CASSLTGSHTEAFF	TGCGCCAGCAGCTTGACAGGGAGCCACACTGAAGCTTTCTTT
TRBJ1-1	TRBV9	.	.	CASSVGWGGDTEAFF	TGTGCCAGCAGCGTAGGCTGGGGAGGGGACACTGAAGCTTTCTTT
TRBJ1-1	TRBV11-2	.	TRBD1	CASSERQGGGTEAFF	TGTGCCAGCAGCGAACGACAGGGAGGAGGGACTGAAGCTTTCTTT
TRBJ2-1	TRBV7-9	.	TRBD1	CASRGQFVHNEQFF	TGTGCCAGCAGGGGACAGTTTGTTCACAATGAGCAGTTCTTC
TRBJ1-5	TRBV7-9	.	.	CASRPGEDQPQHF	TGTGCCAGCCGCCCGGGGGAGGACCAGCCCCAGCATTTT
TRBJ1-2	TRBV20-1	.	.	CSARGGQGYTF	TGCAGTGCTAGAGGGGGGCAAGGCTACACCTTC
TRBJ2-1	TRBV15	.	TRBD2	CATSRQTSGILFF	TGTGCCACCAGCAGGCAAACTAGCGGGATCCTGTTCTTC
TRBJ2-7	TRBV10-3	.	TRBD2	CAISPVRPAGDLYF	TGTGCCATCAGCCCAGTGCGGCCAGCGGGAGATCTGTACTTC
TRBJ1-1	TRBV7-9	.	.	CASSPTRNTEAFF	TGTGCCAGCAGTCCAACAAGGAACACTGAAGCTTTCTTT
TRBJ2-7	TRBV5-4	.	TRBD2	CASSSWGLAGYEQYF	TGTGCCAGCAGCTCCTGGGGACTAGCGGGATACGAGCAGTACTTC
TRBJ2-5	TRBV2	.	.	CASSVPETQYF	TGTGCCAGCAGTGTCCCTGAGACCCAGTACTTC
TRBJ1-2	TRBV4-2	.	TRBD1	CASSQVSPGQGYGYTF	TGTGCCAGCAGCCAAGTATCTCCGGGACAGGGGTATGGCTACACCTTC
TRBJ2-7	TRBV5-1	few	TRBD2	CASRALLTSVSYEQYF	TGCGCCAGCAGGGCGCTGTTGACTAGCGTCTCCTACGAGCAGTACTTC
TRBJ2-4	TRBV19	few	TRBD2	CASSPGRGRQIQYF	TGTGCCAGTAGTCCAGGGAGGGGCAGACAAATTCAGTACTTC
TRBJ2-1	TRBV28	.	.	CASSLGPYNEQFF	TGTGCCAGCAGTTTAGGGCCCTACAATGAGCAGTTCTTC
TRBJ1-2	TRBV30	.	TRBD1	CAWSAAGGNYGYTF	TGTGCCTGGAGTGCCGCAGGGGGAAACTATGGCTACACCTTC
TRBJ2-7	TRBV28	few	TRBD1	CASQGAIYEQYF	TGTGCCAGCCAGGGGGCTATCTACGAGCAGTACTTC
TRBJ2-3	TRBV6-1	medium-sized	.	CASSEGERGTDTQYF	TGTGCCAGCAGTGAAGGTGAGCGGGGCACAGATACGCAGTATTTT
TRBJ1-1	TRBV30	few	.	CAWSVSRDTEAFF	TGTGCCTGGAGTGTGAGCAGGGACACTGAAGCTTTCTTT
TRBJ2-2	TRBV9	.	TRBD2	CASSVLSSGRVRGTGELFF	TGTGCCAGCAGCGTATTGTCTAGCGGGAGGGTAAGGGGCACCGGGGAGCTGTTTTTT
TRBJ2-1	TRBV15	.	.	CATSRESSDNEQFF	TGTGCCACCAGCAGAGAGAGTAGCGACAATGAGCAGTTCTTC
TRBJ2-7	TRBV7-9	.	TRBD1	CASSHSGQGDYEQYF	TGTGCCAGCAGCCATTCAGGACAGGGAGACTACGAGCAGTACTTC
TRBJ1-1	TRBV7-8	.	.	CASSLVEIMNTEAFF	TGTGCCAGCAGCTTAGTGGAGATCATGAACACTGAAGCTTTCTTT
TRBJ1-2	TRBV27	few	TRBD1	CASSFGQGGYTF	TGTGCCAGCAGTTTTGGACAGGGCGGCTACACCTTC
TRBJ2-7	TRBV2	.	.	CASSPAYEQYF	TGTGCCAGCAGCCCTGCCTACGAGCAGTACTTC
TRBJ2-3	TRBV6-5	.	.	CASSYSGGTPDTQYF	TGTGCCAGCAGTTACTCTGGCGGGACCCCAGATACGCAGTATTTT
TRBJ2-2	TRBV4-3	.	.	CASSRMDREGGELFF	TGCGCCAGCAGCCGCATGGACAGGGAGGGCGGGGAGCTGTTTTTT
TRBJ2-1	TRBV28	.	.	CASTPRVRDTRQFF	TGTGCCAGCACCCCCCGGGTCCGGGACACAAGGCAGTTCTTC
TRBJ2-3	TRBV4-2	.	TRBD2	CASSQVGSGRPSTDTQYF	TGTGCCAGCAGCCAAGTTGGTAGCGGGAGGCCCTCCACAGATACGCAGTATTTT
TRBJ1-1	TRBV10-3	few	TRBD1	CAISPQGTEAFF	TGTGCCATCAGTCCACAGGGGACTGAAGCTTTCTTT
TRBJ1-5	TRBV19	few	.	CASSALRQPQHF	TGTGCCAGTAGCGCTCTCAGGCAGCCCCAGCATTTT
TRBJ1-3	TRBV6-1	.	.	CASTLRLRGNTIYF	TGTGCCAGCACCCTGAGGTTGAGGGGAAACACCATATATTTT
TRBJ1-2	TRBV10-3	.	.	CAISGVPHYGYTF	TGTGCCATCAGTGGAGTCCCACACTATGGCTACACCTTC
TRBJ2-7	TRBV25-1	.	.	CASRSLYEQYF	TGTGCCAGCCGGTCCTTATACGAGCAGTACTTC
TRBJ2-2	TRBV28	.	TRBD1	CASSFHEGQGTGELFF	TGTGCCAGCAGTTTCCACGAGGGACAGGGCACCGGGGAGCTGTTTTTT
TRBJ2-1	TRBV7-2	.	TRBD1	CASSRDREGYNEQFF	TGTGCCAGCAGCCGGGACAGGGAAGGATACAATGAGCAGTTCTTC
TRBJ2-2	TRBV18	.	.	CASSDGLFANTGELFF	TGTGCCAGCTCCGACGGACTATTCGCGAACACCGGGGAGCTGTTTTTT
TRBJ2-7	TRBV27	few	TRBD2	CASSLPGLAGVREQYF	TGTGCCAGCAGTTTACCCGGACTAGCGGGAGTACGGGAGCAGTACTTC
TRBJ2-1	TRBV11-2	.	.	CASSSLGTTYNEQFF	TGTGCCAGCAGCTCGCTAGGAACCACCTACAATGAGCAGTTCTTC
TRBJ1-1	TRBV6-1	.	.	CASRVDVSNQAEAFF	TGTGCCAGCAGAGTAGATGTCTCGAACCAGGCTGAAGCTTTCTTT
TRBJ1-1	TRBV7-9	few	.	CASSRTDLNTEAFF	TGTGCCAGCAGCCGGACAGATTTGAACACTGAAGCTTTCTTT
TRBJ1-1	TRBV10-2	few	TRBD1	CASRILGQGLNTEAFF	TGCGCCAGCAGAATACTGGGACAGGGATTGAACACTGAAGCTTTCTTT